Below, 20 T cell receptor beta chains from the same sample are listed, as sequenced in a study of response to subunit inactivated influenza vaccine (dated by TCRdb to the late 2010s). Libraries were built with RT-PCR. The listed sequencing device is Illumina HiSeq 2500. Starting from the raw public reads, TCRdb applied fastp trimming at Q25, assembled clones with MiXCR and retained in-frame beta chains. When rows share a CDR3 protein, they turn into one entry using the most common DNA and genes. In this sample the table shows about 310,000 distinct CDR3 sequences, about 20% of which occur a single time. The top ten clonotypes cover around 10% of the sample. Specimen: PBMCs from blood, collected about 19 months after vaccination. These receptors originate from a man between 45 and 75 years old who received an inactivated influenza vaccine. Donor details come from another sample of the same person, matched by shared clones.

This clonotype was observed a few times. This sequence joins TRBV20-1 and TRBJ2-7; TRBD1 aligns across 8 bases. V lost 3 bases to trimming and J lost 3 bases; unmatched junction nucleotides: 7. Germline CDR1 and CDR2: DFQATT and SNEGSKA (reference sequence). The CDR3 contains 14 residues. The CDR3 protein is CSASPGTGGYEQYF. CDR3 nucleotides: TGCAGTGCTAGTCCCGGGACAGGAGGCTACGAGCAGTACTTC.

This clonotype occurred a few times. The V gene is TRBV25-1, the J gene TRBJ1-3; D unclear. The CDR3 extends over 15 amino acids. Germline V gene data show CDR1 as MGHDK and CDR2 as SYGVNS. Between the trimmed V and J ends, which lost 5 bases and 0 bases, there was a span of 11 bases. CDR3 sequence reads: CASSSLRSSGNTIYF. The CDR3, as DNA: TGTGCCAGCAGTTCCTTGAGGAGCTCTGGAAACACCATATATTTT.

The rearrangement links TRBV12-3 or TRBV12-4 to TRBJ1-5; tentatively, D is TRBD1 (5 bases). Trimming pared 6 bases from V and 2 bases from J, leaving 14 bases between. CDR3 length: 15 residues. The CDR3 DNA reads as TGTGCCAGCAGCCGGCAGGGAGGGGGCAATCAGCCCCAGCATTTT. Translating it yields CASSRQGGGNQPQHF.

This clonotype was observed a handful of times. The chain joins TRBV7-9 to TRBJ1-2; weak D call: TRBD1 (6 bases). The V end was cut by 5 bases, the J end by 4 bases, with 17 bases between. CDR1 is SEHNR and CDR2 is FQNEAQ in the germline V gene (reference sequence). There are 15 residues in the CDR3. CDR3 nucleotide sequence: TGTGCCAGCAGCCCCGATCAGGGGTTTGGCTATGGCTACACCTTC. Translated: CASSPDQGFGYGYTF.

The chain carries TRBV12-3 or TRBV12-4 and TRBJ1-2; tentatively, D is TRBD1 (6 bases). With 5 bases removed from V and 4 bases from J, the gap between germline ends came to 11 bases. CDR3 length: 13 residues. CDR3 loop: CASSPGHSYGYTF. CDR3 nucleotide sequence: TGTGCCAGCAGTCCGGGACATAGCTATGGCTACACCTTC.

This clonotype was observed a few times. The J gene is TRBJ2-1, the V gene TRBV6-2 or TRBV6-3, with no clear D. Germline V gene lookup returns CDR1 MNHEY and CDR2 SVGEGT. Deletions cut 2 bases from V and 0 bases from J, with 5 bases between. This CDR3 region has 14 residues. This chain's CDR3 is CASSYGRSYNEQFF. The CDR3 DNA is TGTGCCAGCAGTTACGGGCGCTCCTACAATGAGCAGTTCTTC.

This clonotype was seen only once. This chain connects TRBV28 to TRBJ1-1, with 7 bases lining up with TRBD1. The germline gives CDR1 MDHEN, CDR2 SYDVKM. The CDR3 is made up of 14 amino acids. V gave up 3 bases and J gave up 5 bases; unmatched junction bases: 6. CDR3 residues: CASSFRQGRTEAFF. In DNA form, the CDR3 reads TGTGCCAGCAGTTTTAGACAGGGAAGGACTGAAGCTTTCTTT.

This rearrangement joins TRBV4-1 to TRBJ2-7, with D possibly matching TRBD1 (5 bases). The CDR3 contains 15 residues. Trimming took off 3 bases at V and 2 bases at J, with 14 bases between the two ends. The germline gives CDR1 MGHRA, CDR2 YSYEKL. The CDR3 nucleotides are TGCGCCAGCAGCCATAGAGACAGAAGCACCTACGAGCAGTACTTC. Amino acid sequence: CASSHRDRSTYEQYF.

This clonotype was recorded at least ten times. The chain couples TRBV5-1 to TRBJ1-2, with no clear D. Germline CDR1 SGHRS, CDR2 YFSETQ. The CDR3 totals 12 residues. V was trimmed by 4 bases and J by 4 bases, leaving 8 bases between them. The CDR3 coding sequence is TGCGCCAGCAGCCCCGGCACCTATGGCTACACCTTC. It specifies CASSPGTYGYTF.

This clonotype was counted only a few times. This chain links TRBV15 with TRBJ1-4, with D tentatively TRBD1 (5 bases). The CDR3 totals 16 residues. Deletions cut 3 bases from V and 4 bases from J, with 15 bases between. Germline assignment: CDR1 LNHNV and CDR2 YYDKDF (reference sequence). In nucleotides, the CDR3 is TGTGCCACCAGCAGGGGAGGACACGTTTTTAATGAAAAACTGTTTTTT. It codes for CATSRGGHVFNEKLFF.

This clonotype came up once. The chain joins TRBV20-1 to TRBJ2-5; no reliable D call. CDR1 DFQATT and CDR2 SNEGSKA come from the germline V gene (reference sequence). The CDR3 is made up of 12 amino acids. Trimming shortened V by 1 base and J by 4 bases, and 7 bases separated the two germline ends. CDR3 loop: CSARVSPETQYF. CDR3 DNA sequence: TGCAGTGCTAGAGTGTCCCCAGAGACCCAGTACTTC.

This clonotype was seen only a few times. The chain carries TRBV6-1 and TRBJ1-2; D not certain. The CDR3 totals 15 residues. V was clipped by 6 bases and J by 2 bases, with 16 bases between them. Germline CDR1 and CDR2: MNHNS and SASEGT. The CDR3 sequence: CASRTRTTANYGYTF. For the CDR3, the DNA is TGTGCCAGCAGAACCCGAACGACGGCAAACTATGGCTACACCTTC.

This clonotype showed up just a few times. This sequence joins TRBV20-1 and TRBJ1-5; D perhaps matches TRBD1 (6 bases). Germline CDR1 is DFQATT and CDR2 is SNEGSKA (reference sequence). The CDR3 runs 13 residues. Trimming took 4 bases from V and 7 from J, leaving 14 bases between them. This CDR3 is CSAIQGTGQPQHF. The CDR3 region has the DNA TGCAGTGCTATACAGGGTACGGGACAGCCCCAGCATTTT.

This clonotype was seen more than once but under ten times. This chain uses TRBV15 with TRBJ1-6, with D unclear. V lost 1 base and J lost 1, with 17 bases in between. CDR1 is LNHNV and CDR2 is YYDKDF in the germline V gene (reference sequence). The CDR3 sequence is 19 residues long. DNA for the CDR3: TGTGCCACCAGCAGAGCCCCCGGACTGAAGCAATCCTATAATTCACCCCTCCACTTT. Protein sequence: CATSRAPGLKQSYNSPLHF. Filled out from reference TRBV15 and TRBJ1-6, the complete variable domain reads DAMVIQNPRYQVTQFGKPVTLSCSQTLNHNVMYWYQQKSSQAPKLLFHYYDKDFNNEADTPDNFQSRRPNTSFCFLDIRSPGLGDTAMYLCATSRAPGLKQSYNSPLHFGNGTRLTVT.

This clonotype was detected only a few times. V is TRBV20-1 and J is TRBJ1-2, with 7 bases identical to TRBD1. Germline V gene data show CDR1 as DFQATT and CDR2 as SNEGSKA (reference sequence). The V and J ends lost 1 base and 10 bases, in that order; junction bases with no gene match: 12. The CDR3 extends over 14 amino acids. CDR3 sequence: CSARGSGGISDYTF. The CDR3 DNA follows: TGCAGTGCTAGAGGGTCAGGGGGTATCAGCGACTACACCTTC.

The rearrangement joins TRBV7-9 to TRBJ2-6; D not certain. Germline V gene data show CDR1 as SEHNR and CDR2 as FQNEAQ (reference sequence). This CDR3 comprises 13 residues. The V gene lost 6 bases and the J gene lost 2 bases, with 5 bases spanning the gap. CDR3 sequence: CASSRAGANVLTF. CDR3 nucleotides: TGTGCCAGCAGTAGGGCTGGGGCCAACGTCCTGACTTTC.

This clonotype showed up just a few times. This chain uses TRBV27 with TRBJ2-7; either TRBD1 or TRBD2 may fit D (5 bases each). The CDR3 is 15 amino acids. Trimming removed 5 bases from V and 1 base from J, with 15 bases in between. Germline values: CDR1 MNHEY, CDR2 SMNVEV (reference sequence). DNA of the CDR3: TGTGCCAGCAGTAAGGGACCGCCCCAATCCTACGAGCAGTACTTC. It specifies CASSKGPPQSYEQYF.

CDR3 DNA: TGTGCCAGCAGTTTCGTGGGGGGGTACGAGACCCAGTACTTC. It translates to CASSFVGGYETQYF. The rearrangement joins TRBV27 to TRBJ2-5; 7 nucleotides match TRBD2. V trimming: 3 bases; J trimming: 5 bases; junction bases outside the gene matches: 6. Germline V CDR1 and CDR2: MNHEY, SMNVEV (reference sequence). The CDR3 has 14 amino acids.

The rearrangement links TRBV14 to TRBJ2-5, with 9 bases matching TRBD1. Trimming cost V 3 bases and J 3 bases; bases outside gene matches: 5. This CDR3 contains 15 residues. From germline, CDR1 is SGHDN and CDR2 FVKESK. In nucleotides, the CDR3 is TGTGCCAGCAGCCAGTGGACAGGGGTAAAAGAGACCCAGTACTTC. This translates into CASSQWTGVKETQYF.

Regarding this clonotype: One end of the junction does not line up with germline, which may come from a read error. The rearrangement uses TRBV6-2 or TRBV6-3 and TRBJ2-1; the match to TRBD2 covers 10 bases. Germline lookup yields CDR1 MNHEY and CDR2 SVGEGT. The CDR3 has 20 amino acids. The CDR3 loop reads CASSPRWGLAPLSSYSEQFF. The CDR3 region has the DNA TGTGCCAGCAGCCCGCGGTGGGGACTAGCGCCGCTTAGCTCCTACAGTGAGCAGTTCTTC.